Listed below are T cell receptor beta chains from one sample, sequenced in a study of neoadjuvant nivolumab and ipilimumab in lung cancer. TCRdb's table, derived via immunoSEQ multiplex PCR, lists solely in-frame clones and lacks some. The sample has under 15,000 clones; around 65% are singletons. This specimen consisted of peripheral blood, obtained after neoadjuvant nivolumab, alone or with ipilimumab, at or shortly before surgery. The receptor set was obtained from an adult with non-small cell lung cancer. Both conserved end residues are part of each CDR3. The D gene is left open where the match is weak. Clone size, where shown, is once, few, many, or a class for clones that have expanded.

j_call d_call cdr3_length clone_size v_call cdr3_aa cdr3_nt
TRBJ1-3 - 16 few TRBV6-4 CASSEEEGSSGNTIYF TGTGCCAGCAGTGAAGAGGAGGGGTCCTCTGGAAACACCATATATTTT
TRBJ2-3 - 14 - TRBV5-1 CASSFQGGADTQYF TGCGCCAGCAGCTTTCAGGGAGGAGCAGATACGCAGTATTTT
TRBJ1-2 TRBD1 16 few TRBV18 CASSRDRGKANYGYTF TGTGCCAGCTCTCGGGACAGGGGGAAGGCGAACTATGGCTACACCTTC
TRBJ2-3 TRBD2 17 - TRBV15 CATSTLRTSGLTDTQYF TGTGCCACCAGCACTTTAAGGACTAGCGGACTCACAGATACGCAGTATTTT
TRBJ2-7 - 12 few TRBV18 CASSPSLGEQYF TGTGCCAGCTCACCGTCACTGGGCGAGCAGTACTTC
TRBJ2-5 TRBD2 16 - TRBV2 CASIKETSGMGETQYF TGTGCCAGCATCAAAGAGACTAGCGGGATGGGAGAGACCCAGTACTTC
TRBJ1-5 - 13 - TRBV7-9 CASSPGQYQPQHF TGTGCCAGCAGCCCTGGACAGTATCAGCCCCAGCATTTT
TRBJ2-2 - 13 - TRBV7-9 CASSQIGTGELFF TGTGCCAGCAGCCAGATAGGCACCGGGGAGCTGTTTTTT
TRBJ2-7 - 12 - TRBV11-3 CASGRALGEQYF TGTGCCAGCGGACGGGCCCTTGGGGAGCAGTACTTC
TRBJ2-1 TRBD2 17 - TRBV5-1 CASSLGTSGSFYNEQFF TGCGCCAGCAGCCTCGGGACTAGCGGGAGCTTCTACAATGAGCAGTTCTTC
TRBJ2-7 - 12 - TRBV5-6 CASSEGPGEQYF TGTGCCAGCAGCGAAGGCCCCGGCGAGCAGTACTTC
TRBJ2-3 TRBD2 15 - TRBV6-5 CASSYSPSGSDTQYF TGTGCCAGCAGTTACTCGCCTAGCGGGAGCGATACGCAGTATTTT
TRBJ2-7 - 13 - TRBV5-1 CASSFSYSYEQYF TGCGCCAGCAGCTTTTCCTACTCCTACGAGCAGTACTTC
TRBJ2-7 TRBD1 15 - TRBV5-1 CASSLRQGASWEQYF TGCGCCAGCAGCTTGAGGCAGGGGGCATCGTGGGAGCAGTACTTC
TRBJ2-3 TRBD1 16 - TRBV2 CASSRDRGAPPDTQYF TGTGCCAGCAGCAGGGACAGGGGAGCCCCCCCAGATACGCAGTATTTT
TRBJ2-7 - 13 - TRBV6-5 CASSDHDSYEQYF TGTGCCAGCAGTGATCATGATTCCTACGAGCAGTACTTC
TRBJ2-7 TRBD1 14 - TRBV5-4 CASSLYYRGHEQYF TGTGCCAGCAGCTTGTATTACAGGGGGCATGAGCAGTACTTC
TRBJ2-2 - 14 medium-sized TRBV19 CASSRRDTAGELFF TGTGCCAGTAGTCGGCGGGATACGGCCGGGGAGCTGTTTTTT
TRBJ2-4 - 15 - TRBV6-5 CASRLRGVGKNIQYF TGTGCCAGCAGACTTCGTGGTGTTGGCAAAAACATTCAGTACTTC
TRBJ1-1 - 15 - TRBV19 CASSIASGGAAEAFF TGTGCCAGTAGTATAGCTTCGGGAGGGGCGGCTGAAGCTTTCTTT
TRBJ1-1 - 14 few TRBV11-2 CASSSLLGLMGAFF TGTGCCAGCAGCTCCCTCCTGGGCCTGATGGGAGCTTTCTTT
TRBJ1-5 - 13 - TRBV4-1 CASSRDTNQPQHF TGCGCCAGCAGCCGAGATACCAATCAGCCCCAGCATTTT
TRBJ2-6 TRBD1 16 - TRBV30 CAWTKQGAPGANVLTF TGTGCCTGGACTAAACAGGGGGCGCCTGGGGCCAACGTCCTGACTTTC
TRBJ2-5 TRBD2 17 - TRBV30 CAWISGLAGGRGETQYF TGTGCCTGGATCTCAGGCCTAGCGGGAGGGCGGGGGGAGACCCAGTACTTC
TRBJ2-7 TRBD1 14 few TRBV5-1 CASSLAGGTDEQYF TGCGCCAGCAGCTTGGCAGGGGGCACGGACGAGCAGTACTTC
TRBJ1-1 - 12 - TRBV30 CAWRPMNTEAFF TGTGCCTGGCGGCCCATGAACACTGAAGCTTTCTTT
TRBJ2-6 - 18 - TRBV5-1 CASSRPAGAYSGANVLTF TGCGCCAGCAGCCGACCCGCAGGGGCCTACTCTGGGGCCAACGTCCTGACTTTC
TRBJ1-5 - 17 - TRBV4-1 CASSQGRGGRSGQPQHF TGCGCCAGCAGCCAAGGAAGAGGGGGTCGGAGTGGTCAGCCCCAGCATTTT
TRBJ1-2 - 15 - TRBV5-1 CASSLGTVGLDGYTF TGCGCCAGCAGCTTGGGGACAGTTGGGCTCGATGGCTACACCTTC
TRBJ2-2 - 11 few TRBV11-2 CASSLPGELFF TGTGCCAGCAGCTTACCCGGGGAGCTGTTTTTT
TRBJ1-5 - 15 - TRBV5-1 CASSLTVAGDQPQHF TGCGCCAGCAGCTTGACGGTTGCGGGAGACCAGCCCCAGCATTTT
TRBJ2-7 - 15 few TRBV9 CASSTGKIPSYEQYF TGTGCCAGCAGCACGGGGAAAATCCCCTCCTACGAGCAGTACTTC
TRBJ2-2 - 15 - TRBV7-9 CASSLVGQVDGELFF TGTGCCAGCAGCTTAGTAGGACAAGTTGACGGGGAGCTGTTTTTT
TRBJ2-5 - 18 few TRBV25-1 CASGLLSLVDEVGETQYF TGTGCCAGTGGACTCTTATCTCTAGTAGACGAGGTTGGAGAGACCCAGTACTTC
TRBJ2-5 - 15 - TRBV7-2 CASSLPISGQETQYF TGTGCCAGCAGCTTACCGATTAGCGGCCAAGAGACCCAGTACTTC
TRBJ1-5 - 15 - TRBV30 CAWSSSGVSNQPQHF TGTGCCTGGAGTTCATCCGGGGTCAGCAATCAGCCCCAGCATTTT
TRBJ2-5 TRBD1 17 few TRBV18 CASSATAVRDRPETQYF TGTGCCAGCTCAGCCACCGCCGTCCGGGACAGACCAGAGACCCAGTACTTC